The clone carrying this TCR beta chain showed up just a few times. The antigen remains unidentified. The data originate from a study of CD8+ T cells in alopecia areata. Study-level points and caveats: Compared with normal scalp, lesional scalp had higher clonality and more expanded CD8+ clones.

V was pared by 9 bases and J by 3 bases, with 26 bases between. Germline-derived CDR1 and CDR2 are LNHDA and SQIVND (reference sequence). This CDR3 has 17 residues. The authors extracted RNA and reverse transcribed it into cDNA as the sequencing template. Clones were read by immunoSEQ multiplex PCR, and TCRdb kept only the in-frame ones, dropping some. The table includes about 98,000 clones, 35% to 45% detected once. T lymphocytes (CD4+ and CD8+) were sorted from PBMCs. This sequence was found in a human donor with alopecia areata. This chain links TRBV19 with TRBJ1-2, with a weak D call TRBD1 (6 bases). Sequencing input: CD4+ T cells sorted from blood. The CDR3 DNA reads TGTGCCAGCAGACCCGCGTGGGGGGGCGCCTATTACTATGGCTACACCTTC. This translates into CASRPAWGGAYYYGYTF.